This entry lists 28 T cell receptor beta chains sequenced from one sample in a study of lymphopenia after photon versus proton radiotherapy. The method was immunoSEQ multiplex PCR; TCRdb's version includes in-frame clones alone and lacks a portion of them. The sample carries 150,000 to 200,000 clones, approximately 86% recorded once. The sample here was peripheral blood, taken from a patient treated with photon-based radiotherapy. The receptors were gathered from a man aged 50-59 years with gastric cancer.

V usage is TRBV28 and J usage is TRBJ2-3; unclear D gene. Germline lookup yields CDR1 MDHEN and CDR2 SYDVKM. Between the trimmed V and J ends, which lost 3 bases and 2 bases, there was a span of 12 bases. This CDR3 spans 15 amino acids. The CDR3 sequence is CASSLRSAATDTQYF. The CDR3 DNA sequence: TGTGCCAGCAGTTTGCGCTCTGCGGCCACAGATACGCAGTATTTT.

CDR3 nucleotide sequence: TGTGCCAGCAATCCGGGACAGGGTACTAACTATGGCTACACCTTC. Its protein product is CASNPGQGTNYGYTF. The V gene is TRBV6-1, the J gene TRBJ1-2; TRBD1 matches at 9 bases. The CDR3 is 15 residues long. In germline, CDR1 is MNHNS, CDR2 SASEGT. Unmatched junction bases numbered 6, after V lost 7 bases and J lost 0 bases.

This chain links TRBV5-1 with TRBJ1-4; D remains ambiguous. The germline V gene encodes CDR1 SGHRS and CDR2 YFSETQ. Trimming pared 4 bases from V and 0 bases from J, leaving 10 bases between. CDR3 size: 15 residues. The CDR3 loop reads CASSLGPSTNEKLFF. The DNA of the CDR3 is TGCGCCAGCAGCCTCGGACCTTCAACTAATGAAAAACTGTTTTTT.

V and J are TRBV7-3 and TRBJ2-3, with TRBD2 matching over 12 bases. The length of the CDR3 is 15 residues. V gave up 5 bases and J gave up 4 bases; unmatched junction bases: 4. The V gene's germline CDR1 is SGHTA and CDR2 FQGTGA. Written as DNA, the CDR3 is TGTGCCAGCAGCGAAGGACTAGCGGGACCAGATACGCAGTATTTT. Protein product: CASSEGLAGPDTQYF. Full variable domain (missing parts from reference TRBV7-3 and TRBJ2-3): GAGVSQTPSNKVTEKGKYVELRCDPISGHTALYWYRQSLGQGPEFLIYFQGTGAADDSGLPNDRFFAVRPEGSVSTLKIQRTERGDSAVYLCASSEGLAGPDTQYFGPGTRLTVL.

In DNA form, the CDR3 reads TGTGCCAGCAGTGAAGTGTTTTTCGGGACAGATACGCAGTATTTT. Protein: CASSEVFFGTDTQYF. The chain links TRBV6-1 to TRBJ2-3; D is unclear. Germline assignment: CDR1 MNHNS and CDR2 SASEGT. V lost 1 base, J lost 3 bases, and 11 bases lay in between. The CDR3 has 15 amino acids.

The chain links TRBV18 to TRBJ1-2; D is uncertain. In germline, CDR1 is KGHSH, CDR2 LQKENI. The V gene lost 1 base and the J gene lost 7 bases, with 13 bases spanning the gap. This CDR3 has 14 residues. CDR3 loop: CASSPQYNGFGYTF. Here the CDR3 DNA reads TGTGCCAGCTCACCACAATACAATGGGTTTGGCTACACCTTC. The whole variable domain, filled in from reference TRBV18 and TRBJ1-2, reads NAGVMQNPRHLVRRRGQEARLRCSPMKGHSHVYWYRQLPEEGLKFMVYLQKENIIDESGMPKERFSAEFPKEGPSILRIQQVVRGDSAAYFCASSPQYNGFGYTFGSGTRLTVV.

This clone was observed a single time. The V gene is TRBV4-1, the J gene TRBJ1-6; D possibly corresponds to TRBD1 (5 bases). The germline V and J ends were trimmed by 0 bases and 9 bases, with 9 bases remaining between them. The CDR3 sequence is 14 residues long. Germline CDR1 is MGHRA and CDR2 is YSYEKL. CDR3 sequence: CASSQDRRASPLHF. The CDR3 coding sequence is TGCGCCAGCAGCCAAGACCGCAGGGCTTCACCCCTCCACTTT.

This clone appeared a single time. The J gene is TRBJ2-7, the V gene TRBV4-2; D call uncertain. The germline CDR1 and CDR2 sequences are LGHNA and YNFKEQ. This CDR3 contains 17 residues. Trimming removed 0 bases from V and 4 bases from J, with 19 bases in between. This CDR3 is CASSQERASHKEYEQYF. DNA of the CDR3: TGTGCCAGCAGCCAAGAGAGAGCCTCTCACAAGGAGTACGAGCAGTACTTC.

This clone has more than one count but fewer than ten. Other DNA sequences within the sample encode an identical CDR3. The chain links TRBV5-1 to TRBJ2-7; the D is unclear. The germline V and J ends were trimmed by 0 bases and 2 bases, with 9 bases remaining between them. Germline V gene lookup returns CDR1 SGHRS and CDR2 YFSETQ. The CDR3 loop spans 14 amino acids. This CDR3 is CASSLVVSPYEQYF. CDR3 DNA sequence: TGCGCCAGCAGCTTGGTCGTCTCCCCCTACGAGCAGTACTTC.

J is TRBJ2-3 and V is TRBV18; D is uncertain. Germline-derived CDR1 and CDR2 are KGHSH and LQKENI. The CDR3 is 15 amino acids. V was shortened by 3 bases and J by 0 bases, with 10 bases between the two germline ends. The CDR3 reads CASSPEYLSTDTQYF. As DNA, the CDR3 is TGTGCCAGCTCACCTGAGTACCTGAGCACAGATACGCAGTATTTT.

The sample holds a few counts of this clone. J is TRBJ1-5 and V is TRBV6-1; D unclear. Germline loops: CDR1 MNHNS, CDR2 SASEGT. Trimming cost V 4 bases and J 3 bases, with 16 bases left between them. The CDR3 totals 16 residues. In DNA, the CDR3 is TGTGCCAGCAGTGCCAACAGACAACTTTCCAATCAGCCCCAGCATTTT. Residues: CASSANRQLSNQPQHF.

The gene calls are TRBV30 and TRBJ2-1, with 13 bases matching TRBD2. This CDR3 comprises 14 residues. Germline CDR1 reads GTSNPN; CDR2 reads SVGIG (reference sequence). V trimming: 4 bases; J trimming: 12 bases; junction bases outside the gene matches: 9. The CDR3 coding sequence is TGTGCCTGGAAGGGGACTAGCGGGAAGGCAGGGCAGTTCTTC. Translating it yields CAWKGTSGKAGQFF.

The chain carries TRBV7-7 and TRBJ2-5, with D uncertain. Germline CDR1 is SSHAT and CDR2 is FNYEAQ (reference sequence). Trimming cost V 5 bases and J 0 bases, with 7 bases left between them. The CDR3 is 13 residues long. CDR3 sequence: CASSPQYQETQYF. DNA of the CDR3: TGTGCCAGCAGCCCGCAGTACCAAGAGACCCAGTACTTC. The complete variable domain, with remaining parts taken from reference TRBV7-7 and TRBJ2-5, reads GAGVSQSPRYKVTKRGQDVTLRCDPISSHATLYWYQQALGQGPEFLTYFNYEAQPDKSGLPSDRFSAERPEGSISTLTIQRTEQRDSAMYRCASSPQYQETQYFGPGTRLLVL.

The rearrangement uses TRBV18 and TRBJ1-5; D gene uncertain. Germline V CDR1 and CDR2: KGHSH, LQKENI. The CDR3 totals 14 residues. The V end lost 8 bases, the J end lost 5 bases, and 16 bases lay between the germline ends. CDR3 region: CASTHAGGDQPQHF. Here the CDR3 DNA reads TGTGCCAGCACTCACGCGGGTGGGGATCAGCCCCAGCATTTT.

The chain carries TRBV5-1 and TRBJ2-1, with D perhaps assigned TRBD1 or TRBD2 (5 bases each). Germline lookup yields CDR1 SGHRS and CDR2 YFSETQ. Trimming cost V 0 bases and J 4 bases, with 8 bases left between them. There are 14 residues in the CDR3. The CDR3 DNA is TGCGCCAGCAGCTTGGGGGACGAGTACAATGAGCAGTTCTTC. It codes for CASSLGDEYNEQFF. Complete variable domain (other parts from reference TRBV5-1 and TRBJ2-1): KAGVTQTPRYLIKTRGQQVTLSCSPISGHRSVSWYQQTPGQGLQFLFEYFSETQRNKGNFPGRFSGRQFSNSRSEMNVSTLELGDSALYLCASSLGDEYNEQFFGPGTRLTVL.

This chain connects TRBV9 to TRBJ2-5; the D gene is possibly TRBD1 (5 bases). Germline V lookup: CDR1 SGDLS, CDR2 YYNGEE. CDR3 length equals 16 residues. V was clipped by 8 bases and J by 5 bases, with 25 bases between them. The CDR3 region has the DNA TGTGCCAGTAGTCGATACGGTTTCAGGGAAGGGGAGACCCAGTACTTC. Encoded protein: CASSRYGFREGETQYF. Full variable domain (remainder filled in from reference TRBV9 and TRBJ2-5): DSGVTQTPKHLITATGQRVTLRCSPRSGDLSVYWYQQSLDQGLQFLIQYYNGEERAKGNILERFSAQQFPDLHSELNLSSLELGDSALYFCASSRYGFREGETQYFGPGTRLLVL.

The V and J genes are TRBV6-4 and TRBJ2-3; 9 bases match TRBD1. This CDR3 spans 15 amino acids. The J segment lost 3 bases and the V segment lost 2 bases, leaving 3 bases of the junction unmatched. The germline gives CDR1 MRHNA, CDR2 SNTAGT. Here the CDR3 DNA reads TGTGCCAGCAGTGACCCCGGACAGGGGACAGATACGCAGTATTTT. It encodes CASSDPGQGTDTQYF.

The genes are TRBV29-1 and TRBJ1-2; 7 bases align to TRBD1. Germline CDR1 is SQVTM and CDR2 is ANQGSEA. With 7 bases clipped from V and 8 bases from J, the junction kept 10 bases outside the gene matches. The CDR3 has 12 residues. The CDR3 protein is CSDLQGIGGYTF. For the CDR3, the DNA is TGCAGCGACCTACAGGGGATAGGCGGCTACACCTTC.

Points on this clone: The sample contains more than one DNA sequence encoding this CDR3. The rearrangement uses TRBV18 and TRBJ2-5; D is undetermined. Germline CDR1 KGHSH, CDR2 LQKENI. The germline V and J ends were trimmed by 6 bases and 0 bases, with 5 bases remaining between them. This CDR3 comprises 12 residues. In DNA form, the CDR3 reads TGTGCCAGCTCGCTTTACCAAGAGACCCAGTACTTC. Amino acids: CASSLYQETQYF.

This chain uses TRBV11-3 with TRBJ2-1, with D possibly being TRBD2 (5 bases). The CDR3 covers 14 residues. CDR1 and CDR2 from the germline V gene are SGHNT and YENEEA. V was pared by 3 bases and J by 1 base, with 7 bases between. In nucleotides, the CDR3 is TGTGCCAGCAGCTTTACGGGATCCTACAATGAGCAGTTCTTC. This translates into CASSFTGSYNEQFF.

This chain connects TRBV25-1 to TRBJ1-2, with D possibly being TRBD1 (6 bases). There are 14 residues in the CDR3. Trimming took off 5 bases at V and 4 bases at J, with 14 bases between the two ends. From germline, CDR1 is MGHDK and CDR2 SYGVNS. This chain's CDR3 is CASSSPRDIYGYTF. Written as DNA, the CDR3 is TGTGCCAGCAGTTCCCCCCGGGACATCTATGGCTACACCTTC.

V is TRBV14 and J is TRBJ2-1; 10 bases align to TRBD1. V lost 5 bases, J lost 8 bases, and 9 bases stayed unmatched. This CDR3 contains 15 residues. Per the germline V gene, CDR1 is SGHDN and CDR2 is FVKESK. This CDR3 is CASSSGTGASHEQFF. CDR3 nucleotides: TGTGCCAGCAGCAGTGGGACAGGGGCATCTCATGAGCAGTTCTTC. The full variable domain, in which reference TRBV14 and TRBJ2-1 provide the parts outside the CDR3, is EAGVTQFPSHSVIEKGQTVTLRCDPISGHDNLYWYRRVMGKEIKFLLHFVKESKQDESGMPNNRFLAERTGGTYSTLKVQPAELEDSGVYFCASSSGTGASHEQFFGPGTRLTVL.

This clone occurred a few times. The V and J genes are TRBV4-2 and TRBJ2-5; the match to TRBD2 covers 8 bases. Unmatched junction bases numbered 6, after V lost 4 bases and J lost 2 bases. From germline, CDR1 is LGHNA and CDR2 YNFKEQ. The CDR3 spans 15 residues. CDR3 in DNA: TGTGCCAGCAGCCCAACGCGGGAGGAACAAGAGACCCAGTACTTC. Translation: CASSPTREEQETQYF.

The J gene is TRBJ1-2, the V gene TRBV5-6; 9 bases fit TRBD1. This CDR3 has 17 residues. V lost 1 base, J lost 3 bases, and 10 bases stayed unmatched. Germline CDR1 SGHDT, CDR2 YYEEEE. CDR3 region: CASSLRPTGQGHYGYTF. The CDR3 DNA reads as TGTGCCAGCAGCTTGAGACCCACGGGACAGGGACACTATGGCTACACCTTC.

The V gene is TRBV19, the J gene TRBJ2-1; 13 nucleotides line up with TRBD2. The CDR3 has 17 amino acids. The germline V gene has CDR1 LNHDA and CDR2 SQIVND (reference sequence). V lost 3 bases to trimming and J lost 4 bases; unmatched junction nucleotides: 6. The chain's CDR3 is CASSITGLAGFYNEQFF. The DNA of the CDR3 is TGTGCCAGTAGTATTACGGGACTAGCGGGATTTTACAATGAGCAGTTCTTC.

The genes are TRBV4-3 and TRBJ2-1, with 9 bases matching TRBD2. Trimming took 0 bases from V and 4 from J; bases not matched to a gene: 4. The CDR3 covers 16 residues. CDR1 is LGHNA, CDR2 YSLEER, per germline. The CDR3 region is CASSQEGGLAYNEQFF. The CDR3 DNA reads as TGCGCCAGCAGCCAAGAAGGCGGACTAGCGTACAATGAGCAGTTCTTC.

The chain combines TRBV5-6 with TRBJ1-3, with 8 bases that match TRBD1. The CDR3 spans 17 residues. Germline loops: CDR1 SGHDT, CDR2 YYEEEE. J lost 0 bases, V lost 0 bases, and 5 bases had no gene match. The CDR3 DNA sequence: TGTGCCAGCAGCTTGGAGCCGGACAGGGTCTCTGGAAACACCATATATTTT. Translation: CASSLEPDRVSGNTIYF.

The chain links TRBV5-1 to TRBJ2-1; the D gene is possibly TRBD1 (5 bases). CDR3 size: 14 residues. Trimming stripped 4 bases from V and 6 bases from J, with 14 bases between. The V gene's germline CDR1 is SGHRS and CDR2 YFSETQ. For the CDR3, the DNA is TGCGCCAGCAGCCTAGGGGTGGTGGGCAATGAGCAGTTCTTC. Translation: CASSLGVVGNEQFF.